This is a list of T cell receptor beta chains from one sample in a study of cytomegalovirus exposure and HLA in healthy donors. Sequencing used immunoSEQ multiplex PCR; TCRdb keeps in-frame clones, though not all of them. The sample has some 150,000 clones; roughly 60% are singletons. The sample consisted of PBMCs. These receptors came from a man aged 35 to 55 in good health and CMV-seronegative. Each CDR3 is given with its conserved first and last residue. The order of the fields is J gene, V gene, CDR3 length, clone size, D gene, CDR3 DNA, CDR3 protein. A D gene is named only where the DNA matches it firmly. Rows may omit the clone size; those that give it use once, few, many or a size class.

TRBJ2-5 TRBV11-2 13 once NA TGTGCCAGCAGCTCCGACGGAGGCGGGACCCAGTACTTC CASSSDGGGTQYF
TRBJ1-1 TRBV6-1 11 few NA TGTGCCATCTTCGCGGACACTGAAGCTTTCTTT CAIFADTEAFF
TRBJ2-3 TRBV13 14 NA NA TGTGCCAGCAGCTTAAGAACAAATTCCGATACGCAGTATTTT CASSLRTNSDTQYF
TRBJ1-2 TRBV11-2 11 NA TRBD1 TGTGCCAGCAGCCCAGGACAGGGACCCACCTTC CASSPGQGPTF
TRBJ1-1 TRBV19 15 NA TRBD1 TGTGCCAGTAGAAAGACAGGGAACGCGGACACTGAAGCTTTCTTT CASRKTGNADTEAFF
TRBJ2-5 TRBV6-5 16 NA TRBD2 TGTGCCAGCAGTTACGTGTCGGGAGGTGAGGGAGAGACCCAGTACTTC CASSYVSGGEGETQYF
TRBJ1-5 TRBV14 17 NA NA TGTGCCAGCAGCCAAGGAGGGTCTGGGTCTGGCAATCAGCCCCAGCATTTT CASSQGGSGSGNQPQHF
TRBJ2-7 TRBV21-1 16 few NA TGTGCCAGCAGCATTCAAGGACTAGCGGATACCTACGAGCAGTACTTC CASSIQGLADTYEQYF
TRBJ2-7 TRBV30 12 few NA TGTGCCTGGAGTTACTCAGGGTCCGAGCAGTACTTC CAWSYSGSEQYF
TRBJ2-2 TRBV6-1 15 few NA TGTGCCAGCAGCGCCTTCCGGGGGAACACCGGGGAGCTGTTTTTT CASSAFRGNTGELFF
TRBJ1-5 TRBV7-6 17 NA TRBD1 TGTGCCAGCAGCTTTCGGGACAGGGGTTATAGCAATCAGCCCCAGCATTTT CASSFRDRGYSNQPQHF